Each of the 3 T cell receptor beta chains below was sequenced from the same sample in a study of OX40 agonist ivuxolimab in advanced cancers. Assay used: immunoSEQ multiplex PCR; TCRdb lists only in-frame clones, some missing. The sample records approximately 59,000 clones, 70% to 90% being singletons. Sequences were derived from CD4+ or CD8+ T cells sorted from blood, sampled in a trial of the OX40 agonist ivuxolimab. The receptors originated from an adult with an advanced solid tumor such as melanoma, head and neck, liver or kidney cancer.

This clone was seen once. The chain recombines TRBV6-6 with TRBJ2-7; 10 nucleotides line up with TRBD1. Germline CDR1 and CDR2: MNHNY and SVGAGI (reference sequence). The CDR3 loop spans 15 amino acids. Trimming cost V 7 bases and J 4 bases; bases outside gene matches: 10. The CDR3 DNA reads as TGTGCCAGCACCTCTCTGACAGGGGGCTGGTACGAGCAGTACTTC. Protein product: CASTSLTGGWYEQYF.

This chain links TRBV28 with TRBJ1-6; D is possibly TRBD1 (6 bases). Germline values: CDR1 MDHEN, CDR2 SYDVKM. The CDR3 extends over 14 amino acids. V lost 6 bases and J 8 bases, leaving 14 bases between the germline ends. The CDR3 DNA sequence: TGTGCCAGCAGACCTGTCGGGGGCTATTCACCCCTCCACTTT. Protein product: CASRPVGGYSPLHF.

This clone came up a few times. The CDR3 is CASSTGPTGGETQYF. The CDR3 region has the DNA TGTGCCAGTAGTACCGGGCCAACCGGCGGTGAGACCCAGTACTTC. The V gene is TRBV19, the J gene TRBJ2-5; D is unclear. V lost 4 bases and J lost 5, with 17 bases in between. The V gene's germline CDR1 is LNHDA and CDR2 SQIVND (reference sequence). The CDR3 consists of 15 residues.